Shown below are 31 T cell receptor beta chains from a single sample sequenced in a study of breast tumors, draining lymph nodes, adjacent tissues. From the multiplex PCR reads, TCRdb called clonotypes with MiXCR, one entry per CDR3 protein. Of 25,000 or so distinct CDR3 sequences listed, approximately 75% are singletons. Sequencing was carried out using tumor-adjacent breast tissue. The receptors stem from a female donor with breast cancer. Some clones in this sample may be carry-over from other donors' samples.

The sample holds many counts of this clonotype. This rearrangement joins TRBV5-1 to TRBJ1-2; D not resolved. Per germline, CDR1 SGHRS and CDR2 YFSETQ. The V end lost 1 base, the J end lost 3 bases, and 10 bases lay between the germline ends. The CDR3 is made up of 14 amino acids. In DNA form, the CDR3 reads TGCGCCAGCAGCTTGACCGGGAAAGACTATGGCTACACCTTC. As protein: CASSLTGKDYGYTF. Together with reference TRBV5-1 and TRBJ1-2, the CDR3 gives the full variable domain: KAGVTQTPRYLIKTRGQQVTLSCSPISGHRSVSWYQQTPGQGLQFLFEYFSETQRNKGNFPGRFSGRQFSNSRSEMNVSTLELGDSALYLCASSLTGKDYGYTFGSGTRLTVV.

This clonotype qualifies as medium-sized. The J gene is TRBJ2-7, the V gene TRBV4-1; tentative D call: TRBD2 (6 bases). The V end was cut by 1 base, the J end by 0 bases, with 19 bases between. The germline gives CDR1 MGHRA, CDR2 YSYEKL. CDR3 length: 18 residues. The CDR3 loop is CASSQALYAGLSSYEQYF. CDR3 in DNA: TGCGCCAGCAGCCAAGCCCTCTACGCGGGACTTAGCTCCTACGAGCAGTACTTC.

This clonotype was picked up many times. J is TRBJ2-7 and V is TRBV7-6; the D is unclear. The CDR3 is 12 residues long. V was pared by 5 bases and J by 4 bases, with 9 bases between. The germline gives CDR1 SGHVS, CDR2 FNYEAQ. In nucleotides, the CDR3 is TGTGCCAGCAGCGACGACATTTACGAGCAGTACTTC. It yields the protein CASSDDIYEQYF.

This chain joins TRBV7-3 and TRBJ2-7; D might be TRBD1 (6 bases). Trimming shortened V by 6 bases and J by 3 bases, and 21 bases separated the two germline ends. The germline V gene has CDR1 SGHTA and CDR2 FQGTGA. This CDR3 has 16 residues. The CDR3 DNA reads TGTGCCAGCAGGGGCATCGGGACACATACGAACTACGAGCAGTACTTC. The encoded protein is CASRGIGTHTNYEQYF.

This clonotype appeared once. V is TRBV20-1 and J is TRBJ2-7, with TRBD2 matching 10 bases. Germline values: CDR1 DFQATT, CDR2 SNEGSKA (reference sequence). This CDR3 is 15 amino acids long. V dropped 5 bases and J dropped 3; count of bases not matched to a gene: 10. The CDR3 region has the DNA TGCAGTGCTTTCCCAGCTAGCGGGAGCAGCTACGAGCAGTACTTC. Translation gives CSAFPASGSSYEQYF.

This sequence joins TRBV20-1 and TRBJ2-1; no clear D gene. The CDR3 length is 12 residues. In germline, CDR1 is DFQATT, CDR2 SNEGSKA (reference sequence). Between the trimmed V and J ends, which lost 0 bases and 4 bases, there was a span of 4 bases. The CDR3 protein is CSARDWYNEQFF. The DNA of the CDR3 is TGCAGTGCTAGAGATTGGTACAATGAGCAGTTCTTC.

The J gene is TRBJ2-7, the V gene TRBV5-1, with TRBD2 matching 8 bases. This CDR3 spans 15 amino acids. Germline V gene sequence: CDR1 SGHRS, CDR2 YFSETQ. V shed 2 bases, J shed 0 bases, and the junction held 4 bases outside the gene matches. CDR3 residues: CASSLSGRDSYEQYF. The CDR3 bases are TGCGCCAGCAGCTTATCCGGGAGGGACTCCTACGAGCAGTACTTC.

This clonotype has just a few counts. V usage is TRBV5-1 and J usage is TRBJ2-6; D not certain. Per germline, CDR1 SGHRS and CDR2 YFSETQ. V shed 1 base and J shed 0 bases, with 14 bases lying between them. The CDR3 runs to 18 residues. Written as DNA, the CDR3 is TGCGCCAGCAGCTTGTGGCCCGATCACAGCTCTGGGGCCAACGTCCTGACTTTC. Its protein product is CASSLWPDHSSGANVLTF.

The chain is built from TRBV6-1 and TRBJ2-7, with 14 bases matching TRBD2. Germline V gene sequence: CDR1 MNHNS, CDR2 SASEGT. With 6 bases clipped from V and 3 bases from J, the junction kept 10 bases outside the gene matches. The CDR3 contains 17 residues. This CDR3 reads CASSLGTSGSLGYEQYF. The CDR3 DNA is TGTGCCAGCAGCCTCGGGACTAGCGGGAGCTTAGGCTACGAGCAGTACTTC.

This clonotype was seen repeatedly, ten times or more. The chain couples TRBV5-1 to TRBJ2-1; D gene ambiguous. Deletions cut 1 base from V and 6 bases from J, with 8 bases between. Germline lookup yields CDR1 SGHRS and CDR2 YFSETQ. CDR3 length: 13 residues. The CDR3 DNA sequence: TGCGCCAGCAGCTTGTTCCCTAGCAATGAGCAGTTCTTC. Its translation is CASSLFPSNEQFF.

CDR3 nucleotides: TGTGCCAGCAGTCCGCGGACTAGCGGGAGGATGAACACCGGGGAGCTGTTTTTT. Translated: CASSPRTSGRMNTGELFF. The chain has TRBV6-4 and TRBJ2-2, with 14 bases aligning to TRBD2. CDR1 and CDR2 from the germline V gene are MRHNA and SNTAGT. This CDR3 spans 18 amino acids. V lost 5 bases to trimming and J lost 1 base; unmatched junction nucleotides: 6.

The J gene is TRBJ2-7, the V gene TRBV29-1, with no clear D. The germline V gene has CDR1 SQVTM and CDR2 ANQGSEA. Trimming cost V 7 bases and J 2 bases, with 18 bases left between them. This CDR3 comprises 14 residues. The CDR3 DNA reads TGCAGCGCAACCCCCGTGGGCAGAACCTACGAGCAGTACTTC. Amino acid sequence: CSATPVGRTYEQYF.

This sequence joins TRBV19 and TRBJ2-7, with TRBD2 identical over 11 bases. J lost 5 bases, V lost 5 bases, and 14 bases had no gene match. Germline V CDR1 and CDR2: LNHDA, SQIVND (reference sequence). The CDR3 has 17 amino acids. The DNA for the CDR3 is TGTGCCAGTAGTCTCTCGTCCCTACTAGCGGGAGTAGACGAGCAGTACTTC. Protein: CASSLSSLLAGVDEQYF.

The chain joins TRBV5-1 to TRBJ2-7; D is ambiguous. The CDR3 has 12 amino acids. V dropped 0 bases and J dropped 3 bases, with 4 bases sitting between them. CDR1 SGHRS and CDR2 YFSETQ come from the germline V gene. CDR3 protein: CASSLDFYEQYF. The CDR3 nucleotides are TGCGCCAGCAGCTTGGACTTCTACGAGCAGTACTTC.

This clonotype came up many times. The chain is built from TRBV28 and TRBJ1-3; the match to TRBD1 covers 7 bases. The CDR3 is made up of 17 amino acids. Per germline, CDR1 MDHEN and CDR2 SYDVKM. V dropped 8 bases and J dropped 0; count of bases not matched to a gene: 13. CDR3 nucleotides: TGTGCCAGCGGAGGGGGGGGACAGAGAGCCTCTGGAAACACCATATATTTT. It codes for CASGGGGQRASGNTIYF. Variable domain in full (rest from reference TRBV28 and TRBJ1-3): DVKVTQSSRYLVKRTGEKVFLECVQDMDHENMFWYRQDPGLGLRLIYFSYDVKMKEKGDIPEGYSVSREKKERFSLILESASTNQTSMYLCASGGGGQRASGNTIYFGEGSWLTVV.

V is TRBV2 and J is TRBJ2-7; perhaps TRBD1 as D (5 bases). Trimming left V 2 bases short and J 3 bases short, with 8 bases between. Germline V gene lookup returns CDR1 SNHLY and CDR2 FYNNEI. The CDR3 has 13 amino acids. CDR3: CASSERGNYEQYF. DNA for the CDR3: TGTGCCAGCAGTGAAAGGGGCAACTACGAGCAGTACTTC.

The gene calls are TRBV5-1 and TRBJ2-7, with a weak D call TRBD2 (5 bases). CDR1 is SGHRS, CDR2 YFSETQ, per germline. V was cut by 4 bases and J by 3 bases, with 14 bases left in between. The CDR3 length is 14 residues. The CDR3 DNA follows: TGCGCCAGCAGCATATCCGGGAAAAACTACGAGCAGTACTTC. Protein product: CASSISGKNYEQYF.

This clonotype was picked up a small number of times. DNA of the CDR3: TGCAGCGTCCTCCTGGGGGGGGAGCCAGATACGCAGTATTTT. Its protein is CSVLLGGEPDTQYF. The J gene is TRBJ2-3, the V gene TRBV29-1; TRBD2 aligns across 7 bases. CDR1 and CDR2 (germline): SQVTM, ANQGSEA. CDR3 length: 14 residues. The junction had 10 bases not matched to a gene; V was cut back by 6 bases and J by 4 bases.

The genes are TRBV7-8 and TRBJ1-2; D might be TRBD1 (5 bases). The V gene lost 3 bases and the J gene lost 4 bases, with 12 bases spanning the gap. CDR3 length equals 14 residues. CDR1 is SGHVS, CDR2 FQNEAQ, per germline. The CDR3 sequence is CASSLGTAGYGYTF. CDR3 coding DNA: TGTGCCAGCAGCTTGGGGACGGCAGGCTATGGCTACACCTTC. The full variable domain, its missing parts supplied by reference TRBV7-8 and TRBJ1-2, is GAGVSQSPRYKVAKRGQDVALRCDPISGHVSLFWYQQALGQGPEFLTYFQNEAQLDKSGLPSDRFFAERPEGSVSTLKIQRTQQEDSAVYLCASSLGTAGYGYTFGSGTRLTVV.

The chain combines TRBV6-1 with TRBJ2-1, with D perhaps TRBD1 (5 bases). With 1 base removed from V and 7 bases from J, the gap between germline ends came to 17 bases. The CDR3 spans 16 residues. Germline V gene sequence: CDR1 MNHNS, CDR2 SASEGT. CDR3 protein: CASSEGTILSLNEQFF. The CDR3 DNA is TGTGCCAGCAGTGAAGGGACAATACTCTCCCTGAATGAGCAGTTCTTC.

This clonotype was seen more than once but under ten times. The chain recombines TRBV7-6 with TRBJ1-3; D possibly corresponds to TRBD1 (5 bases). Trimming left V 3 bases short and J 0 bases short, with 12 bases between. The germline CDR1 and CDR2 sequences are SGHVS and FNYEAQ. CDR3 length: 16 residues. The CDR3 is CASSFGGFDSGNTIYF. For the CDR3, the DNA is TGTGCCAGCAGCTTTGGGGGTTTTGACTCTGGAAACACCATATATTTT.

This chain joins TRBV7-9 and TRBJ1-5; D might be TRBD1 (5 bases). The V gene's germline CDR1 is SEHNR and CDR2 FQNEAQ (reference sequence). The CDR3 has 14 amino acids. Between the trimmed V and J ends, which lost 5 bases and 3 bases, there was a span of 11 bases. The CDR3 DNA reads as TGTGCCAGCAGCGGCCGGGACCACAATCAGCCCCAGCATTTT. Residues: CASSGRDHNQPQHF.

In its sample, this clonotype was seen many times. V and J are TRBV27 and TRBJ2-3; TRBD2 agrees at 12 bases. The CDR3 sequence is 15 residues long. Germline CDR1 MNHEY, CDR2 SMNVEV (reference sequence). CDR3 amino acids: CVTGGLAGGRDTQYF. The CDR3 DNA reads TGTGTCACCGGCGGGCTAGCGGGGGGGAGGGATACGCAGTATTTT.

CDR3 bases: TGCAGTGCGAAAAGGCTAGCGGGAGAGGCAGATACGCAGTATTTT. Amino acids: CSAKRLAGEADTQYF. The J gene is TRBJ2-3, the V gene TRBV20-1, with 10 bases identical to TRBD2. V dropped 6 bases and J dropped 4; count of bases not matched to a gene: 10. The CDR3 is 15 amino acids. Germline lookup yields CDR1 DFQATT and CDR2 SNEGSKA (reference sequence).

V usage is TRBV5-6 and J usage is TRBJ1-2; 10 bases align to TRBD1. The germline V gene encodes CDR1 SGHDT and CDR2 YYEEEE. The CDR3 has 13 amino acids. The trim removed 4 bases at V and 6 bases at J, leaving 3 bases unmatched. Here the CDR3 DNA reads TGTGCCAGCAGCCGGGACAGGGGTAATGGCTACACCTTC. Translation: CASSRDRGNGYTF.

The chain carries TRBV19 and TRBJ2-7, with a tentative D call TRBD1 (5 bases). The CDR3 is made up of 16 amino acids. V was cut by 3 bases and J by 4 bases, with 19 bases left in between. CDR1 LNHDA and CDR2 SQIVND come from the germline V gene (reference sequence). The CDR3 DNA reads TGTGCCAGTAGTATGTTTGGGGCCGATCCGATATACGAGCAGTACTTC. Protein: CASSMFGADPIYEQYF.

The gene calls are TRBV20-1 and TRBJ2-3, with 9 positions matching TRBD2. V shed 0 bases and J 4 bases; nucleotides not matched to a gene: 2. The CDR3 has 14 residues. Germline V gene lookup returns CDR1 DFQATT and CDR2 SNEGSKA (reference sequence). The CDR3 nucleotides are TGCAGTGCTAGAGATAGCGGGAGTTCAGATACGCAGTATTTT. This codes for CSARDSGSSDTQYF.

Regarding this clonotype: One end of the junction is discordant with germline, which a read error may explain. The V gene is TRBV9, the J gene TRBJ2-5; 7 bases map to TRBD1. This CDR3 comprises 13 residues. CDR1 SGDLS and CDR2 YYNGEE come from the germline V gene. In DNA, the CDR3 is TGTGCCAGCAGCGCCGGGACAGAAGAGACCCGGTACTTC. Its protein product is CASSAGTEETRYF.

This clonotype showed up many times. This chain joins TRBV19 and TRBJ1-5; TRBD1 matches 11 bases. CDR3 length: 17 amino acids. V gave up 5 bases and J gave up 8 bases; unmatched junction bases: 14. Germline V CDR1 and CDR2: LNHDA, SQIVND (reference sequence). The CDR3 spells CASSGGPGTGGIEPQHF. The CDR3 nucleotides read TGTGCCAGTAGTGGCGGGCCCGGGACAGGGGGTATTGAGCCCCAGCATTTT.

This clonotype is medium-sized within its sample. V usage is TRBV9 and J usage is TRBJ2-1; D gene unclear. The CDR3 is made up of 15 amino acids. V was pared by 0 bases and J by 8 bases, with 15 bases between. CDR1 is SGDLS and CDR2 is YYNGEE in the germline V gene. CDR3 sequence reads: CASSVAGQTGHEQFF. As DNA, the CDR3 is TGTGCCAGCAGCGTAGCCGGGCAAACCGGCCATGAGCAGTTCTTC.

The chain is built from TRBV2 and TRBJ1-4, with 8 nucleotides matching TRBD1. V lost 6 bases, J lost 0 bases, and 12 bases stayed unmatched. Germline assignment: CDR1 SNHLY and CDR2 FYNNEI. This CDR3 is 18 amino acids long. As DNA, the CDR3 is TGTGCCAGCAGCTACGACAGGGGCCGAGTTGCAACTAATGAAAAACTGTTTTTT. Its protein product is CASSYDRGRVATNEKLFF.